These T cell receptor beta chains were read from a single sample in a study of graft-versus-host responses after intestinal transplantation. TCRdb keeps only in-frame clones here, not all; method: immunoSEQ multiplex PCR. This table holds a few thousand clones, less than 80% found once. Here the sequenced sample was ileum tissue, taken roughly 290 days after intestinal transplant. These receptors were collected from a human patient who received an intestinal transplant, so some T cells may come from the graft donor. Both conserved end residues are part of each CDR3. The D gene is left open where the match is weak. Rows give clone size only sometimes, using once, few, many, or a class for an expanded clone.

CDR3aa,CDR3nt,d_gene,j_gene,v_gene,abundance
CASSMANEQFF,TGTGCCAGCAGTATGGCTAATGAGCAGTTCTTC,-,TRBJ2-1,TRBV7-9,-
CASTLGASGYTF,TGCGCCAGCACTCTGGGGGCAAGTGGCTACACCTTC,-,TRBJ1-2,TRBV23-1,few
CASSIPSGSPHEQYF,TGTGCCAGTAGTATCCCTAGCGGGAGCCCCCACGAGCAGTACTTC,TRBD2,TRBJ2-7,TRBV19,-
CASSLGQRYNEQFF,TGCGCCAGCAGCTTGGGACAGCGTTACAATGAGCAGTTCTTC,-,TRBJ2-1,TRBV5-1,few
CASSPDRNSYEQYF,TGTGCCAGCTCCCCAGACAGGAATTCCTACGAGCAGTACTTC,-,TRBJ2-7,TRBV18,-
CSVESAGTGDEQYF,TGCAGCGTTGAATCGGCCGGGACAGGGGACGAGCAGTACTTC,TRBD1,TRBJ2-7,TRBV29-1,-
CASSQYQTVNTEAFF,TGTGCCAGCAGTCAGTATCAGACAGTGAACACTGAAGCTTTCTTT,-,TRBJ1-1,TRBV27,once
CSAPGTAGYTF,TGCAGTGCTCCAGGGACAGCCGGCTACACCTTC,TRBD1,TRBJ1-2,TRBV20-1,once
CAWRASGRGTDTQYF,TGTGCCTGGAGGGCTAGCGGGAGGGGCACAGATACGCAGTATTTT,TRBD2,TRBJ2-3,TRBV30,few
CASSGTEGMNTEAFF,TGTGCCAGTAGTGGTACGGAGGGTATGAACACTGAAGCTTTCTTT,-,TRBJ1-1,TRBV19,-
CASSQDTYEQYF,TGTGCCAGCAGTCAAGACACCTACGAGCAGTACTTC,-,TRBJ2-7,TRBV13,-
CASSYRWDREFLNTEAFF,TGTGCCAGCAGCTACCGATGGGACAGGGAATTTTTGAACACTGAAGCTTTCTTT,TRBD1,TRBJ1-1,TRBV7-2,-